Below are 5 T cell receptor beta chains sequenced from a single sample in a study of Graves' ophthalmopathy and Graves' hyperthyroidism. Amplified TCR beta CDR3 regions were obtained using RNA transcripts as template. A first-round RT-PCR used HTBI primers, followed by a second-round multiplex PCR. TCRdb fed the multiplex PCR reads into MiXCR, producing one record per CDR3 protein. Of about 420,000 distinct CDR3 sequences listed, under 25% were seen once; the top ten hold around 3.1%. The sample consisted of peripheral blood. The receptors shown here come from a young woman with stable Graves' hyperthyroidism.

Worth noting for this clonotype: A much more abundant neighbour one base away suggests this may be a read error. The conserved final phenylalanine or tryptophan is absent from the CDR3, which likely points to a read error. The chain couples TRBV6-5 to TRBJ1-6; D possibly corresponds to TRBD1 (6 bases). The germline CDR1 and CDR2 sequences are MNHEY and SVGAGI. V shed 4 bases and J shed 7 bases, with 11 bases lying between them. The CDR3 totals 14 residues. For the CDR3, the DNA is TGTGCCAGCAGTTGGGGGGCAGAGAATTCACCCCTCCACTCT. It specifies CASSWGAENSPLHS.

This clonotype showed up many times. CDR3: CASGGRSGPNTGELFF. CDR3 nucleotide sequence: TGTGCCAGCGGCGGTCGTAGCGGGCCGAACACCGGGGAGCTGTTTTTT. This chain joins TRBV2 and TRBJ2-2; 7 bases agree with TRBD2. The CDR3 runs to 16 residues. The junction had 9 bases not matched to a gene; V was cut back by 8 bases and J by 0 bases. Germline CDR1 is SNHLY and CDR2 is FYNNEI. The variable domain in full, with the rest retrieved from reference TRBV2 and TRBJ2-2, is EPEVTQTPSHQVTQMGQEVILRCVPISNHLYFYWYRQILGQKVEFLVSFYNNEISEKSEIFDDQFSVERPDGSNFTLKIRSTKLEDSAMYFCASGGRSGPNTGELFFGEGSRLTVL.

This clonotype was seen many times. This chain connects TRBV5-1 to TRBJ1-2; unclear D gene. The CDR3 has 14 amino acids. Germline V gives CDR1 SGHRS, CDR2 YFSETQ. Trimming removed 0 bases at V and 1 base at J, with 7 bases between. DNA for the CDR3: TGCGCCAGCAGCTTGGAAGGCTTTAACTATGGCTACACCTTC. This translates into CASSLEGFNYGYTF.

To note about this clonotype: A much larger clone differs from this one at a single base, so this may be a read error. This CDR3 reads CVSSPDRGAGTQYF. DNA for the CDR3: TGTGTCAGCAGTCCTGACAGGGGGGCCGGGACCCAGTACTTC. V is TRBV27 and J is TRBJ2-5, with TRBD1 matching over 9 bases. Germline V lookup: CDR1 MNHEY, CDR2 SMNVEV (reference sequence). CDR3 size: 14 residues.

This clonotype was observed at least ten times. The chain couples TRBV12-3 or TRBV12-4 to TRBJ2-7, with D tentatively TRBD2 (6 bases). The CDR3 has 13 amino acids. V was clipped by 3 bases and J by 2 bases, with 8 bases between them. The chain's CDR3 is CASSFGRTYEQYF. CDR3 nucleotide sequence: TGTGCCAGCAGTTTTGGGAGGACCTACGAGCAGTACTTC.